This T cell receptor beta chain was recovered during a study of blood T cell repertoires in COVID-19 (dated by TCRdb to 2018 to 2021). Background on the whole study: Collaborator samples came from the United States, Italy and Spain and covered acute and convalescent phases of COVID-19. A freely available public database, intended as a resource for researchers studying the immune response to SARS-CoV-2, is where the repertoires were released. The material from the prospective study consisted of cDNA or gDNA derived from T cells, B-cell-depleted T cells, or PBMCs. HLA class I and class II types, where available, came from metadata supplied by the sample provider rather than from assay-based typing. The sample metadata nearly always contained a de-identified subject ID, COVID-19 status, age in years and sex. Samples were obtained from the ongoing ImmuneRACE study (first 160 participants) and from 1,254 subjects provided by 6 global collaborators. Deeply sampled blood TCRbeta repertoires from subjects exposed to, actively infected with, or recovered from COVID-19 were included in the dataset.

This clone was observed a handful of times. Its cognate antigen has yet to be identified. Per-base qualities were not stored, and no clone one base away is much larger. Whole blood was collected in K2EDTA tubes by collaborating institutions according to the institutions' own protocols. For TCRbeta analysis, collaborators shipped samples as frozen whole blood, isolated PBMCs, or DNA extracted from either of those sample types. The research as a whole found: The quantity of clinical and demographic metadata differed by source and by participant and was supplied without curation.

TCRbeta CDR3 regions were amplified from genomic DNA using the immunoSEQ Assay, a bias-controlled multiplex PCR. Per the source publication's procedure: The number of nucleated cells in each sample was estimated by amplification of reference gene primers within the assay. To quantify the absolute abundance of each unique TCRbeta CDR3 rearrangement, sequence reads were collapsed and filtered. Productive Simpson clonality was computed per sample as the square root of Simpson's diversity index over productive rearrangements. What TCRdb holds here is the immuneACCESS table cut down to in-frame rearrangements. Part of the clones is not present; checked against another copy, under half of the missing clones reflect an unresolved V gene, and the others are unexplained. V, J and clone size are taken as reported in that table, and D and trimming were inferred from the DNA itself. This sample gives 150,000 to 200,000 clones in total; around nine tenths of them show up just once. The leading ten clones occupy over 3.5% of the sample.

V and J are truncated by 0 bases and 8 bases respectively, leaving an intervening sequence of 11 bases. CDR1 and CDR2 (SGHRS, YFSETQ) derive from the germline V gene. From the cysteine up to the phenylalanine, the CDR3 has a length of 13 residues. The kept DNA is CDR3 alone, 39 bases in frame from the first base. The sequenced sample consisted of peripheral blood. This receptor chain uses TRBV5-1 and TRBJ1-1; the D gene is not confidently resolved. This TCR derives from a man aged 18-30 years with active or convalescent COVID-19. The base sequence is TGCGCCAGCAGCTTGGGATCGGCGGGCGAAGCTTTCTTT. Its amino acids are CASSLGSAGEAFF.